A selection of T cell receptor beta chains follows, all from one sample in a study of blood T cell repertoires in COVID-19. Profiling relied on immunoSEQ multiplex PCR, and the TCRdb table lists in-frame clones only, not all of them. The table has roughly 240,000 clones, 65% to 90% seen once. What was sequenced was peripheral blood. The receptors derive from a man aged 40-50 years who had recovered from COVID-19. CDR3s include the opening cysteine and the closing phenylalanine or tryptophan. The D gene is left open where the match is weak. Where a row states a size, it is once, few, many or the class of an expanded clone; other rows omit it.

CDR3aa	CDR3nt	j_gene	d_gene	abundance	v_gene
CASSLHPQGRETQYF	TGTGCCAGCAGCCTTCACCCCCAGGGAAGGGAGACCCAGTACTTC	TRBJ2-5	-	-	TRBV7-2
CATKRTGGAGGPTDTQYF	TGTGCCACGAAAAGGACAGGTGGGGCCGGAGGCCCCACAGATACGCAGTATTTT	TRBJ2-3	TRBD1	once	TRBV10-3
CASSIPGRLNTEAFF	TGTGCCAGTAGTATACCCGGGAGACTGAACACTGAAGCTTTCTTT	TRBJ1-1	-	-	TRBV19
CAIRAGTGAGDTQYF	TGTGCCATCAGGGCCGGGACAGGAGCAGGGGATACGCAGTATTTT	TRBJ2-3	TRBD1	-	TRBV10-3
CARSRMGGEGYTF	TGTGCCAGATCAAGGATGGGGGGTGAAGGCTACACCTTC	TRBJ1-2	-	-	TRBV2
CASSPSGGAPETQYF	TGTGCCAGCAGTCCTAGCGGGGGGGCCCCTGAGACCCAGTACTTC	TRBJ2-5	TRBD2	once	TRBV3-1/TRBV3-2
CASSSPDRAHEQYF	TGTGCCAGCAGCTCCCCGGACAGGGCACACGAGCAGTACTTC	TRBJ2-7	TRBD1	-	TRBV5-4
CASSSGQPNQPQHF	TGTGCCAGCAGCTCGGGACAGCCCAATCAGCCCCAGCATTTT	TRBJ1-5	TRBD1	-	TRBV5-4
CASSPGSGGAYDTQYF	TGTGCCAGCTCACCGGGTAGTGGGGGCGCATATGATACGCAGTATTTT	TRBJ2-3	-	-	TRBV18
CASSPPTRTDEQYF	TGTGCCAGCTCACCACCGACACGTACGGACGAGCAGTACTTC	TRBJ2-7	-	-	TRBV18
CASSQGPTRRLNYGYTF	TGCGCCAGCAGCCAAGGCCCCACTAGGAGGTTAAACTATGGCTACACCTTC	TRBJ1-2	-	once	TRBV4-1
CASSQDLETQYF	TGCGCCAGCAGCCAAGATCTGGAGACCCAGTACTTC	TRBJ2-5	-	-	TRBV4-1
CASTNRSYSNQPQHF	TGTGCCAGCACCAACAGGTCCTATAGCAATCAGCCCCAGCATTTT	TRBJ1-5	-	-	TRBV7-8
CASSVTGTGILEQYF	TGTGCCAGCAGCGTCACCGGGACAGGCATCCTCGAGCAGTACTTC	TRBJ2-7	TRBD1	-	TRBV7-9
CSASWGLAVYEQYF	TGCAGTGCTAGTTGGGGACTAGCGGTCTACGAGCAGTACTTC	TRBJ2-7	TRBD2	-	TRBV20-1